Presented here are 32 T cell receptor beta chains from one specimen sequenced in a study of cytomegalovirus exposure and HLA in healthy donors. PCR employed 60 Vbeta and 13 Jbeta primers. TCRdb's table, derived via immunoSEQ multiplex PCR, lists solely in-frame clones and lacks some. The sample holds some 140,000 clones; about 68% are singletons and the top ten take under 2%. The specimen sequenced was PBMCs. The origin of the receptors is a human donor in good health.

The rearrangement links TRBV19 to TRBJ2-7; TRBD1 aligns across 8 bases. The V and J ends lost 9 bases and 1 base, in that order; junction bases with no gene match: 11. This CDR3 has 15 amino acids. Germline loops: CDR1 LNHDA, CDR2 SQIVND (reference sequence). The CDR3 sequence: CASRGLDRGSYEQYF. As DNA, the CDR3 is TGTGCCAGCAGAGGTCTCGACAGGGGATCCTACGAGCAGTACTTC.

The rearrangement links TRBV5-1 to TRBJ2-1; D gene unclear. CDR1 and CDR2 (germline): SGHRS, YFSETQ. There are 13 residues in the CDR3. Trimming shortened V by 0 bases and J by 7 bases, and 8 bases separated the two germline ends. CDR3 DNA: TGCGCCAGCAGCTTGGGCGGCTTTAATGAGCAGTTCTTC. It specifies CASSLGGFNEQFF. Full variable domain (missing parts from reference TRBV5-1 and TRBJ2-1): KAGVTQTPRYLIKTRGQQVTLSCSPISGHRSVSWYQQTPGQGLQFLFEYFSETQRNKGNFPGRFSGRQFSNSRSEMNVSTLELGDSALYLCASSLGGFNEQFFGPGTRLTVL.

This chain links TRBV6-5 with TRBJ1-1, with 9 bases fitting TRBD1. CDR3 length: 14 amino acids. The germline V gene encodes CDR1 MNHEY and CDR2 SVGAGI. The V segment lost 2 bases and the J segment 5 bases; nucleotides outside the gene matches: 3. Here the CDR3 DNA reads TGTGCCAGCAGTTACAGGACAGGGGAGACTGAAGCTTTCTTT. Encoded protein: CASSYRTGETEAFF.

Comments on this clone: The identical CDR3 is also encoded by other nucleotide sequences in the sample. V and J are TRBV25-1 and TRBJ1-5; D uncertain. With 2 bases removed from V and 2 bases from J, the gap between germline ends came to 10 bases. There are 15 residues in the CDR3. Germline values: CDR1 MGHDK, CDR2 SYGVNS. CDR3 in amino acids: CASSEASGRNQPQHF. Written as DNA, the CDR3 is TGTGCCAGCAGTGAAGCGTCAGGCCGCAATCAGCCCCAGCATTTT.

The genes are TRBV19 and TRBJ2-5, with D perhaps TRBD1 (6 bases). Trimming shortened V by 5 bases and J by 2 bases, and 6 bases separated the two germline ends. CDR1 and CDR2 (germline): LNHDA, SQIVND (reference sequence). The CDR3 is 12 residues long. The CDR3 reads CASSDRQETQYF. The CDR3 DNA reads TGTGCCAGTAGTGACAGGCAAGAGACCCAGTACTTC.

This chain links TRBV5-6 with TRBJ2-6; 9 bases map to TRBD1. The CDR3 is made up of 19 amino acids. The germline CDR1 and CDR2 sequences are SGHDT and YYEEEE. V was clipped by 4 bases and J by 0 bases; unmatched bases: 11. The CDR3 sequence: CASSVTGGPISSGANVLTF. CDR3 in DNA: TGTGCCAGCAGCGTGACAGGGGGGCCGATTAGCTCTGGGGCCAACGTCCTGACTTTC.

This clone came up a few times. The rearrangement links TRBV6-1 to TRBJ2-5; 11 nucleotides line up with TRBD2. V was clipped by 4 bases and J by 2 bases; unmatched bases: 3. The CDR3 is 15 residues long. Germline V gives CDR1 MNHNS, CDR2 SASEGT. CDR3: CASSVGTSGQETQYF. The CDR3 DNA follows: TGTGCCAGCAGTGTCGGGACTAGCGGTCAAGAGACCCAGTACTTC.

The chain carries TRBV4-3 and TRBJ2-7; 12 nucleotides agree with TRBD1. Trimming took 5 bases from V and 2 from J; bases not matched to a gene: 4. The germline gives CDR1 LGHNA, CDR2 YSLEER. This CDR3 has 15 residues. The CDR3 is CASSTRDRGPYEQYF. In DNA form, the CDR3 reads TGCGCCAGCAGCACCAGGGACAGGGGGCCCTACGAGCAGTACTTC.

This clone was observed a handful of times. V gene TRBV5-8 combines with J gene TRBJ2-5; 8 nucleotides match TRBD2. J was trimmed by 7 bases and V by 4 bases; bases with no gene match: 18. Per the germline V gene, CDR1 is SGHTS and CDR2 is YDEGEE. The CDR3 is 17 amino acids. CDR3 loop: CASSGGAATGGPGTQYF. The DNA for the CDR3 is TGTGCCAGCAGCGGCGGAGCGGCAACGGGAGGGCCGGGGACCCAGTACTTC.

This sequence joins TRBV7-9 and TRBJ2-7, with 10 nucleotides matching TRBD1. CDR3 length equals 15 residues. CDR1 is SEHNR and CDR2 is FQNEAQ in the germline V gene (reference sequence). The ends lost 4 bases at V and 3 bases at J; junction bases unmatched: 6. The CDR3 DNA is TGTGCCAGCAGCTCCCGCCGGGACAGGGGCTACGAGCAGTACTTC. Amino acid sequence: CASSSRRDRGYEQYF.

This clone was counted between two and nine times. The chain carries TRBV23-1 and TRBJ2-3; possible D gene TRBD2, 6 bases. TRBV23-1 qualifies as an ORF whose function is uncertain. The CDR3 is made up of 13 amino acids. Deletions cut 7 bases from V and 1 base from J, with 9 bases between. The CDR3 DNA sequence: TGCGCCAGCACCCCGGGGGGCACAGATACGCAGTATTTT. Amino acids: CASTPGGTDTQYF.

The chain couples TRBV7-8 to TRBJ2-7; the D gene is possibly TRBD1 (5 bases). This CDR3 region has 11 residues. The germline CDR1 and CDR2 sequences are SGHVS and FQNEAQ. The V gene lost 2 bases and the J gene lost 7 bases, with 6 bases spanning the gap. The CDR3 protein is CASSLQGEQYF. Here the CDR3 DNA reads TGTGCCAGCAGCTTACAGGGTGAGCAGTACTTC.

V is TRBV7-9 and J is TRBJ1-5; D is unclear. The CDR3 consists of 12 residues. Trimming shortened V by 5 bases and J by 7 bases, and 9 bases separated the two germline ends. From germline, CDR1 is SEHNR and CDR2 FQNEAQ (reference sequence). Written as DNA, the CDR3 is TGTGCCAGCAGCGACTGGCGCCAGCCCCAGCATTTT. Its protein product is CASSDWRQPQHF.

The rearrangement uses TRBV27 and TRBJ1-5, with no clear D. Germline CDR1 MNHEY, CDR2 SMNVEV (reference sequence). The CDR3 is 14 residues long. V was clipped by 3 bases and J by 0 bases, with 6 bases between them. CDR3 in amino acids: CASSFLNSNQPQHF. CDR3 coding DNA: TGTGCCAGCAGTTTTTTAAATAGCAATCAGCCCCAGCATTTT.

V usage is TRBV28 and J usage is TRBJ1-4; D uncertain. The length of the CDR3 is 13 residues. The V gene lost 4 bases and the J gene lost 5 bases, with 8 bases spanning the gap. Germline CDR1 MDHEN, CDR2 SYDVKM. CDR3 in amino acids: CASSSDLNEKLFF. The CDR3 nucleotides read TGTGCCAGCAGTTCAGACTTGAATGAAAAACTGTTTTTT.

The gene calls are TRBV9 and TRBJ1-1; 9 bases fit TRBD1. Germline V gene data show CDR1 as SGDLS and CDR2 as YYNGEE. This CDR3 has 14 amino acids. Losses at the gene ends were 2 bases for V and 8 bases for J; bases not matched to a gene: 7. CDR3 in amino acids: CASSVGQGLREAFF. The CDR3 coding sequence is TGTGCCAGCAGCGTGGGACAGGGATTAAGGGAAGCTTTCTTT.

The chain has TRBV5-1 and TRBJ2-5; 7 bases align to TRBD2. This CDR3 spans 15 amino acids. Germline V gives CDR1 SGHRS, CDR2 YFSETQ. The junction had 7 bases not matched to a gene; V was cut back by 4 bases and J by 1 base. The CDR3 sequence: CASSPFGGSQETQYF. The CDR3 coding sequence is TGCGCCAGCAGCCCCTTTGGCGGGAGCCAAGAGACCCAGTACTTC.

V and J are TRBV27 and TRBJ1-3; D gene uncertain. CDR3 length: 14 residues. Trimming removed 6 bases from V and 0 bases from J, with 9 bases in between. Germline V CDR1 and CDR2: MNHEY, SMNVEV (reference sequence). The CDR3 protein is CASRLTVSGNTIYF. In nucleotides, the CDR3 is TGTGCCAGCAGACTTACTGTCTCTGGAAACACCATATATTTT.

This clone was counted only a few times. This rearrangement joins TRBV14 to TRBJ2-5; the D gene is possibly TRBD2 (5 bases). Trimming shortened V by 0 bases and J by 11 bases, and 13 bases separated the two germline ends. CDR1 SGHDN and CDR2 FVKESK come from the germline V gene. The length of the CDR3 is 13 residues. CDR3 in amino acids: CASSQDLVRDQYF. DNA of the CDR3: TGTGCCAGCAGCCAAGACTTAGTCCGGGATCAGTACTTC.

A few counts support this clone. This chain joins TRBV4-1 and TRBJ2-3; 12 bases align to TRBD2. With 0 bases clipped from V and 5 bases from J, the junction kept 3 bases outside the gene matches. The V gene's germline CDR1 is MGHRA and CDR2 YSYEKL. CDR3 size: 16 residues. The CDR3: CASSQELAGGGDTQYF. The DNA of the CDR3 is TGCGCCAGCAGCCAAGAACTAGCGGGAGGTGGAGATACGCAGTATTTT.

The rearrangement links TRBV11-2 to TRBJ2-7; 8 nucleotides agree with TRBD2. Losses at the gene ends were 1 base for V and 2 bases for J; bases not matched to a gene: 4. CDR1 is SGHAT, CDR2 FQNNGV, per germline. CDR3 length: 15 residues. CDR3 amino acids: CASSLAAGGPYEQYF. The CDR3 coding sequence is TGTGCCAGCAGCTTAGCCGCGGGGGGCCCCTACGAGCAGTACTTC.

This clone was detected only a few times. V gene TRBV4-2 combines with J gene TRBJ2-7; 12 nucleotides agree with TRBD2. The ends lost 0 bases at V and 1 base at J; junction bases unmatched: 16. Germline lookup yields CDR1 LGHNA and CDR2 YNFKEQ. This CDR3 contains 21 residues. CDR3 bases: TGTGCCAGCAGCCAAGATCATCCCGGACTAGCGGGACGAGAAGGTTCCTACGAGCAGTACTTC. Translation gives CASSQDHPGLAGREGSYEQYF.

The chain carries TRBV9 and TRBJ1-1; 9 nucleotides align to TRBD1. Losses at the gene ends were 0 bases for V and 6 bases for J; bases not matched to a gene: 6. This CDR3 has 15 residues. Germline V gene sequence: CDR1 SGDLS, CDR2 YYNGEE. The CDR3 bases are TGTGCCAGCAGCGTAGGTCAGACAGGGGGGGCTGAAGCTTTCTTT. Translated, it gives CASSVGQTGGAEAFF.

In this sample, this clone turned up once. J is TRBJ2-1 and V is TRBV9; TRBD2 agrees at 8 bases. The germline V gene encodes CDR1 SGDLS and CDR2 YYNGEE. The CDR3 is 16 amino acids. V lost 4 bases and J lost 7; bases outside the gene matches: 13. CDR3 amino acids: CASSPPGGRSRNEQFF. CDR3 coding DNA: TGTGCCAGCAGCCCCCCCGGCGGGAGGTCTAGGAATGAGCAGTTCTTC.

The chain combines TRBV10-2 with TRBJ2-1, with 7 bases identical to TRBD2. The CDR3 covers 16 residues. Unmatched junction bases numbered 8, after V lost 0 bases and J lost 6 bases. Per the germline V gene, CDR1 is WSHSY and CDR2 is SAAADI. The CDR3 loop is CASSESRTSELNEQFF. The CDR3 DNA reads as TGCGCCAGCAGTGAGTCTAGAACTAGCGAACTCAATGAGCAGTTCTTC.

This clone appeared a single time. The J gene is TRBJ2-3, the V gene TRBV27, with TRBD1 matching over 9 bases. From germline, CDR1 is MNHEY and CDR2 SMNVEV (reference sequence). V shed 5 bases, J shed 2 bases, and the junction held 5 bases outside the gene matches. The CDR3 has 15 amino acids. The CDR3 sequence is CASSAGTGSTDTQYF. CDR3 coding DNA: TGTGCCAGCAGTGCCGGGACAGGGTCCACAGATACGCAGTATTTT.

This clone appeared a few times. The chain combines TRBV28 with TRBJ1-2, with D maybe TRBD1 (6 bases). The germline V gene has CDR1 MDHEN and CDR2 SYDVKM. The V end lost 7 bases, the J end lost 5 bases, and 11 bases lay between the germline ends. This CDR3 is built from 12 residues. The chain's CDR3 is CASNRDIYGYTF. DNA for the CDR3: TGTGCCAGCAACAGGGACATTTATGGCTACACCTTC.

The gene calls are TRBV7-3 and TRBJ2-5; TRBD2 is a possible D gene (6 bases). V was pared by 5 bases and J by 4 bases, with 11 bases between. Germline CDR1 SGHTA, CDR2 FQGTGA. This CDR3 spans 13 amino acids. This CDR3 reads CASSMSRGETQYF. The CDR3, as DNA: TGTGCCAGCAGCATGTCGCGGGGAGAGACCCAGTACTTC. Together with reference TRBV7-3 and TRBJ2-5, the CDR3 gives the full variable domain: GAGVSQTPSNKVTEKGKYVELRCDPISGHTALYWYRQSLGQGPEFLIYFQGTGAADDSGLPNDRFFAVRPEGSVSTLKIQRTERGDSAVYLCASSMSRGETQYFGPGTRLLVL.

CDR3 sequence (DNA): TGTGCCAGCAGCTCTCCGGGACTAGCGGGAGATGAGCAGTACTTC. Protein: CASSSPGLAGDEQYF. The chain links TRBV11-2 to TRBJ2-7, with 14 bases that match TRBD2. CDR3 length: 15 residues. J was trimmed by 7 bases and V by 4 bases; bases with no gene match: 6. Germline loops: CDR1 SGHAT, CDR2 FQNNGV.

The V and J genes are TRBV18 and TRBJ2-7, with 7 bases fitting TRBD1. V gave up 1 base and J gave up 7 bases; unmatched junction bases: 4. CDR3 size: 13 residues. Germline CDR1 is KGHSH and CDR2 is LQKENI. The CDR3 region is CASSPQGAREQYF. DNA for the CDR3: TGTGCCAGCTCACCACAGGGGGCGAGGGAGCAGTACTTC.

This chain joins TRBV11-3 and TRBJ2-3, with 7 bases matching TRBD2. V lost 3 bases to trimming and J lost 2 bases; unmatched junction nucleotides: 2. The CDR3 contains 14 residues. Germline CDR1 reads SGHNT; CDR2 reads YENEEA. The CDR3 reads CASSLGGITDTQYF. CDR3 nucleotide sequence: TGTGCCAGCAGCTTGGGAGGGATCACAGATACGCAGTATTTT.

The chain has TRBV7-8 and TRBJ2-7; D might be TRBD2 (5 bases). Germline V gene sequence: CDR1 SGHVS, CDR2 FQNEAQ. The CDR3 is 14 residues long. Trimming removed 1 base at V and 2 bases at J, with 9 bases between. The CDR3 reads CASSLGGNPYEQYF. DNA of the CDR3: TGTGCCAGCAGCTTAGGAGGGAACCCCTACGAGCAGTACTTC.